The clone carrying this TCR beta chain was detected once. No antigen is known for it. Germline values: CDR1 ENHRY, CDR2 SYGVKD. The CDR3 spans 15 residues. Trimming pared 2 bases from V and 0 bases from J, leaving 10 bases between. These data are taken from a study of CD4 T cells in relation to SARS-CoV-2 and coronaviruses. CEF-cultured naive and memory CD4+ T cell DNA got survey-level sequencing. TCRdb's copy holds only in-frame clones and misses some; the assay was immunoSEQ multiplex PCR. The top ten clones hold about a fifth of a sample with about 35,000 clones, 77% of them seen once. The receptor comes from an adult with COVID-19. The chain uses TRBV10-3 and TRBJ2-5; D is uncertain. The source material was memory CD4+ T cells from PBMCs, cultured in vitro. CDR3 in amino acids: CAISEPGWYQETQYF. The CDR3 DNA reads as TGTGCCATCAGTGAGCCAGGATGGTACCAAGAGACCCAGTACTTC.